The 16 T cell receptor beta chains below all came from one sample that was sequenced in a study of T cells after yellow fever vaccination. TCRdb processed the 5' RACE reads anew with MiXCR; each CDR3 protein has one entry. The repertoire has about 340,000 distinct CDR3 sequences, under 15% of them found once; the top ten carry around 3%. The sequencing used CD4+ T cells sorted from PBMCs, collected 15 days after the yellow fever booster vaccination. The receptor set was obtained from a man between 18 and 35 years old who received the YFV17D yellow fever vaccine.

At least ten counts were recorded for this clonotype. The rearrangement uses TRBV20-1 and TRBJ1-5; D is unclear. Germline values: CDR1 DFQATT, CDR2 SNEGSKA (reference sequence). V lost 1 base and J 0 bases, leaving 7 bases between the germline ends. CDR3 length: 14 amino acids. The CDR3 spells CSARAPDSNQPQHF. CDR3 bases: TGCAGTGCTAGAGCCCCGGATAGCAATCAGCCCCAGCATTTT.

This clonotype turned up a few times. The gene calls are TRBV7-2 and TRBJ1-5; D might be TRBD1 (5 bases). CDR1 and CDR2 (germline): SGHTA, FQGNSA. The CDR3 sequence is 13 residues long. Trimming took off 5 bases at V and 7 bases at J, with 12 bases between the two ends. Here the CDR3 reads CASSADIGQPQHF. As DNA, the CDR3 is TGTGCCAGCAGCGCGGACATCGGCCAGCCCCAGCATTTT.

This clonotype was seen a few times. CDR3 sequence: CASSSRSRGETQYF. The CDR3 DNA reads TGTGCCAGCAGCTCCCGGTCCCGGGGAGAGACCCAGTACTTC. The V gene is TRBV3-1, the J gene TRBJ2-5; D might be TRBD2 (5 bases). The V gene's germline CDR1 is LGHDT and CDR2 YNNKEL (reference sequence). The ends were cut back, 5 bases at V and 4 bases at J, with 14 bases in the middle. The CDR3 has 14 amino acids.

The chain has TRBV19 and TRBJ1-1; D gene unclear. The length of the CDR3 is 14 residues. Germline CDR1 reads LNHDA; CDR2 reads SQIVND (reference sequence). V lost 5 bases to trimming and J lost 5 bases, with 15 bases between them. The DNA for the CDR3 is TGTGCCAGTAGTGGGCCGGTGGTCGGGACTGAAGCTTTCTTT. Protein product: CASSGPVVGTEAFF.

This clonotype was counted only a few times. The V call is TRBV7-2, the J call TRBJ1-3; 10 bases are shared with TRBD1. Unmatched junction bases numbered 8, after V lost 5 bases and J lost 10 bases. Germline CDR1 reads SGHTA; CDR2 reads FQGNSA. This CDR3 comprises 14 residues. In nucleotides, the CDR3 is TGTGCCAGCAGCGCCCGGGACAGGGGTGGGACCATATATTTT. As protein: CASSARDRGGTIYF.

The V call is TRBV19, the J call TRBJ2-1, with D unresolved. Germline values: CDR1 LNHDA, CDR2 SQIVND (reference sequence). This CDR3 has 17 residues. Trimming removed 0 bases from V and 4 bases from J, with 16 bases in between. The CDR3 protein is CASSIDPPRCIYNEQFF. The CDR3 nucleotides are TGTGCCAGTAGTATAGATCCGCCCCGATGTATTTACAATGAGCAGTTCTTC.

This chain joins TRBV13 and TRBJ2-5, with D unclear. Germline V gene lookup returns CDR1 PRHDT and CDR2 FYEKMQ (reference sequence). This CDR3 contains 14 residues. Trimming cost V 5 bases and J 2 bases, with 12 bases left between them. For the CDR3, the DNA is TGTGCCAGCAGCCCACAAACTGGACAAGAGACCCAGTACTTC. Its protein is CASSPQTGQETQYF.

This clonotype has more than one count but fewer than ten. The gene calls are TRBV5-4 and TRBJ2-1; D is unclear. Deletions cut 2 bases from V and 7 bases from J, with 7 bases between. The CDR3 sequence is 12 residues long. In germline, CDR1 is SGHNT, CDR2 YYREEE (reference sequence). The CDR3 DNA reads as TGTGCCAGCAGCTTAAAGGGAAATGAGCAGTTCTTC. Encoded protein: CASSLKGNEQFF.

The CDR3 reads CASSYSPGDTDTQYF. The CDR3 coding sequence is TGTGCCAGCAGTTACTCGCCGGGGGACACAGATACGCAGTATTTT. The chain employs TRBV6-5 and TRBJ2-3, with TRBD2 as a possible D gene (6 bases). V gave up 0 bases and J gave up 2 bases, with 9 bases separating them. This CDR3 region has 15 residues. In germline, CDR1 is MNHEY, CDR2 SVGAGI.

This clonotype showed up just a few times. The rearrangement uses TRBV28 and TRBJ2-7, with 9 bases that match TRBD1. This CDR3 is 15 amino acids long. The ends lost 5 bases at V and 9 bases at J; junction bases unmatched: 14. Germline V gene lookup returns CDR1 MDHEN and CDR2 SYDVKM. The CDR3 region is CASSQPGQGDGRQYV. CDR3 nucleotide sequence: TGTGCCAGCAGTCAGCCGGGACAGGGCGATGGGAGGCAGTACGTC.

This clonotype has just a few counts. The chain employs TRBV5-1 and TRBJ1-1; possibly TRBD1 for D (5 bases). The CDR3 is made up of 15 amino acids. Germline V CDR1 and CDR2: SGHRS, YFSETQ. Trimming pared 3 bases from V and 1 base from J, leaving 13 bases between. CDR3 sequence reads: CASSSTTGGNTEAFF. In nucleotides, the CDR3 is TGCGCCAGCAGCTCGACGACCGGGGGGAACACTGAAGCTTTCTTT.

The rearrangement links TRBV21-1 to TRBJ2-3; the table's D call, TRBD1, was not checked against the DNA. TRBV21-1 is a recognized pseudogene. CDR3 length: 12 residues. As DNA, the CDR3 is TGTGCCAGGAAAATGGGCGGGGGAACGCAGTATTTT. Its translation: CARKMGGGTQYF.

The chain uses TRBV6-5 and TRBJ1-2, with D tentatively TRBD1 (6 bases). The CDR3 totals 16 residues. Trimming removed 3 bases at V and 5 bases at J, with 19 bases between. CDR1 and CDR2 from the germline V gene are MNHEY and SVGAGI. For the CDR3, the DNA is TGTGCCAGCAGTTATTCCACTCGGACAGTCCCGTATGGCTACACCTTC. This translates into CASSYSTRTVPYGYTF.

J is TRBJ2-1 and V is TRBV4-3; D tentatively fits TRBD1 or TRBD2 (5 bases each). Deletions cut 0 bases from V and 9 bases from J, with 9 bases between. Germline CDR1 reads LGHNA; CDR2 reads YSLEER. This CDR3 region has 13 residues. This chain's CDR3 is CASSQDRGPEQFF. DNA of the CDR3: TGCGCCAGCAGCCAAGATCGGGGCCCTGAGCAGTTCTTC.

This clonotype was detected a few times. This rearrangement joins TRBV19 to TRBJ2-2, with unresolved D. V was clipped by 10 bases and J by 4 bases, with 13 bases between them. The CDR3 extends over 13 amino acids. Germline loops: CDR1 LNHDA, CDR2 SQIVND (reference sequence). The CDR3 region has the DNA TGTGCCACCTCCGACAAGGTCACCGGGGAGCTGTTTTTT. Its translation is CATSDKVTGELFF.

This clonotype was observed at least ten times. The chain links TRBV29-1 to TRBJ1-5, with 8 bases fitting TRBD1. This CDR3 contains 14 residues. The V gene's germline CDR1 is SQVTM and CDR2 ANQGSEA. With 7 bases clipped from V and 5 bases from J, the junction kept 10 bases outside the gene matches. DNA for the CDR3: TGCAGCGCCTCACAGGGGGACCTAGATCAGCCCCAGCATTTT. This sequence encodes CSASQGDLDQPQHF.